The clone carrying this TCR beta chain was counted a few times. Germline-derived CDR1 and CDR2 are MNHNS and SASEGT. V was clipped by 2 bases and J by 3 bases, with 19 bases between them. The CDR3 has 18 residues. This sample was taken from a study of T-cell reconstitution after alpha-beta-depleted transplantation in children. Preparing the TCRbeta library involved the use of unique molecular identifiers. TCRdb called the PCR reads again in MiXCR, with one record for every CDR3 protein. The table lists some 500,000 distinct CDR3 sequences, about 16% of them singletons. This chain uses TRBV6-1 with TRBJ2-2; D possibly corresponds to TRBD2 (6 bases). The sequence derives from a human donor who donated a stem cell graft to a child with acute lymphoblastic leukemia. Material: PBMCs from the stem cell graft donor, obtained from the stem cell graft. CDR3: CASSENVSIGRYTGELFF. The CDR3 DNA is TGTGCCAGCAGTGAAAACGTTTCGATTGGGAGGTACACCGGGGAGCTGTTTTTT.